This T cell receptor beta chain comes out of a study of T cell repertoires in cytomegalovirus infection. This clonotype has just a few counts. Its target is not known. From the reads, TCRdb called clonotypes with MiXCR, one entry per CDR3 protein. The table lists some 920,000 distinct CDR3 sequences, 30% to 40% of them singletons. The germline CDR1 and CDR2 sequences are SGHDT and YYEEEE. This CDR3 contains 12 residues. V gave up 5 bases and J gave up 10 bases, with 15 bases separating them. The TCR was taken from a human donor in good health (CMV status not recorded). Some clones in this sample may be carry-over from other donors' samples. Sequences were derived from cultured CD8+ T cells from PBMCs, sampled from culture after CMV antigen stimulation. J is TRBJ1-1 and V is TRBV5-6, with D hard to call. The CDR3: CASSAVGVGAFF. CDR3 bases: TGTGCCAGCAGTGCGGTCGGGGTGGGAGCTTTCTTT.